The 21 T cell receptor beta chains below all came from one sample that was sequenced in a study of T cell repertoires in cytomegalovirus infection. TCRdb passed the reads through MiXCR, listing each CDR3 protein once. The sample lists a few hundred thousand distinct CDR3 sequences, roughly 9.5% occurring once. Source material: PBMCs. These receptors were obtained from a human donor in good health (CMV status not recorded). Some clones in this sample may be carry-over from other donors' samples.

J is TRBJ2-1 and V is TRBV27; TRBD2 agrees at 11 bases. V lost 1 base, J lost 3 bases, and 2 bases stayed unmatched. The length of the CDR3 is 16 residues. Germline assignment: CDR1 MNHEY and CDR2 SMNVEV (reference sequence). The CDR3, as DNA: TGTGCCAGCAGTTTATTTACTAGCGGGGGCTACAATGAGCAGTTCTTC. This translates into CASSLFTSGGYNEQFF.

This clonotype was counted ten times or more. The CDR3 spells CASSLGQGAYNEQFF. The DNA for the CDR3 is TGTGCCAGCAGCTTGGGGCAGGGAGCCTACAATGAGCAGTTCTTC. V and J are TRBV7-2 and TRBJ2-1; possibly TRBD1 or TRBD2 for D (5 bases each). V shed 3 bases and J shed 2 bases, with 11 bases lying between them. Germline loops: CDR1 SGHTA, CDR2 FQGNSA. This CDR3 has 15 amino acids.

The rearrangement joins TRBV6-2 or TRBV6-3 to TRBJ2-7; TRBD2 matches at 13 bases. V shed 8 bases and J 6 bases; nucleotides not matched to a gene: 10. The CDR3 length is 15 residues. The germline V gene encodes CDR1 MNHEY and CDR2 SVGEGT. The CDR3 is CASRTSGSLISEQYF. The CDR3 DNA follows: TGTGCCAGCCGGACTAGCGGGAGTCTTATTAGCGAGCAGTACTTC.

This clonotype was recorded many times. V and J are TRBV12-3 or TRBV12-4 and TRBJ2-7; TRBD1 matches at 9 bases. The CDR3 is made up of 15 amino acids. Trimming cost V 5 bases and J 1 base; bases outside gene matches: 6. CDR3 DNA: TGTGCCAGCAGTCGAGGGGGGACAGGGTCCTACGAGCAGTACTTC. Protein product: CASSRGGTGSYEQYF.

This clonotype was observed many times. This sequence joins TRBV6-2 or TRBV6-3 and TRBJ1-1; D not resolved. V lost 6 bases, J lost 3 bases, and 14 bases lay in between. This CDR3 spans 14 amino acids. The germline CDR1 and CDR2 sequences are MNHEY and SVGEGT. The CDR3 DNA is TGTGCCAGCAGCTGGCCCCACGGGGACACTGAAGCTTTCTTT. Protein product: CASSWPHGDTEAFF.

This clonotype was found many times. The chain combines TRBV20-1 with TRBJ2-1; 11 bases are a match to TRBD2. From germline, CDR1 is DFQATT and CDR2 SNEGSKA (reference sequence). The CDR3 spans 15 residues. The ends lost 5 bases at V and 4 bases at J; junction bases unmatched: 7. The CDR3 is CSAPLAGGTYNEQFF. The CDR3 bases are TGCAGTGCTCCCTTAGCGGGAGGGACTTACAATGAGCAGTTCTTC.

This chain links TRBV5-1 with TRBJ1-1; TRBD1 aligns across 10 bases. V lost 0 bases and J lost 7; bases outside the gene matches: 9. This CDR3 region has 16 residues. CDR1 and CDR2 from the germline V gene are SGHRS and YFSETQ. This chain's CDR3 is CASSLDPTGGRVEAFF. The CDR3 DNA sequence: TGCGCCAGCAGCTTGGATCCGACAGGGGGCAGGGTTGAAGCTTTCTTT.

V gene TRBV12-3 or TRBV12-4 combines with J gene TRBJ2-7; 11 bases are a match to TRBD2. This CDR3 is 14 amino acids long. J lost 3 bases, V lost 5 bases, and 3 bases had no gene match. CDR3 nucleotide sequence: TGTGCCAGCAGTGGGACTAGCGGTTACTACGAGCAGTACTTC. Protein product: CASSGTSGYYEQYF.

This clonotype was detected a few times. Being one base from a much bigger clone, this may be a read error. V and J are TRBV2 and TRBJ2-3; 12 bases fit TRBD2. CDR1 is SNHLY, CDR2 FYNNEI, per germline. CDR3 length equals 15 residues. Trimming cost V 6 bases and J 1 base; bases outside gene matches: 2. The CDR3 reads CASRRLAGGTDTQYF. As DNA, the CDR3 is TGTGCCAGCAGGCGACTAGCGGGGGGCACAGATACGCAGTATTTT.

Note on this clonotype: It may be a read error: a sequence one base away is much more abundant. The chain links TRBV12-3 or TRBV12-4 to TRBJ1-5; 9 bases are shared with TRBD1. The ends lost 5 bases at V and 6 bases at J; junction bases unmatched: 8. There are 15 residues in the CDR3. This CDR3 reads CASSPWTGDIQPQHF. In DNA form, the CDR3 reads TGTGCCAGCAGTCCATGGACAGGGGACATTCAGCCCCAGCATTTT.

This clonotype was seen more than once but under ten times. This rearrangement joins TRBV7-2 to TRBJ2-2; possibly TRBD2 for D (6 bases). Trimming took off 1 base at V and 2 bases at J, with 11 bases between the two ends. Germline V gives CDR1 SGHTA, CDR2 FQGNSA. The CDR3 has 16 residues. CDR3 sequence (DNA): TGTGCCAGCAGCTTAGTTGGGGGACTTAACACCGGGGAGCTGTTTTTT. This translates into CASSLVGGLNTGELFF.

A few counts support this clonotype. The rearrangement joins TRBV7-6 to TRBJ1-2; 7 nucleotides agree with TRBD1. The CDR3 spans 16 residues. CDR1 SGHVS and CDR2 FNYEAQ come from the germline V gene. V lost 7 bases to trimming and J lost 1 base; unmatched junction nucleotides: 12. The CDR3 coding sequence is TGTGCCAGCAATGTTCTGCCCCAGGGGGATAACTATGGCTACACCTTC. This codes for CASNVLPQGDNYGYTF. Filled out from reference TRBV7-6 and TRBJ1-2, the complete variable domain reads GAGVSQSPRYKVTKRGQDVALRCDPISGHVSLYWYRQALGQGPEFLTYFNYEAQQDKSGLPNDRFSAERPEGSISTLTIQRTEQRDSAMYRCASNVLPQGDNYGYTFGSGTRLTVV.

On this clonotype: A read error may explain this, as a much larger clone is one base away. V gene TRBV6-5 combines with J gene TRBJ2-1; 7 positions match TRBD1. The germline gives CDR1 MNHEY, CDR2 SVGAGI. The CDR3 is made up of 16 amino acids. The CDR3 region has the DNA TGTGCCAACAGTTACGGCACAGGGGAGTCCTACAATGAGCAGTTCTTC. It yields the protein CANSYGTGESYNEQFF.

This clonotype was recorded many times. The rearrangement links TRBV4-3 to TRBJ2-1; D is unclear. The germline V gene encodes CDR1 LGHNA and CDR2 YSLEER. This CDR3 comprises 13 residues. Trimming stripped 5 bases from V and 3 bases from J, with 8 bases between. Here the CDR3 reads CASSEDLYNEQFF. The CDR3 nucleotides are TGCGCCAGCAGCGAGGACCTCTACAATGAGCAGTTCTTC.

This clonotype turned up a few times. V and J are TRBV12-3 or TRBV12-4 and TRBJ1-2; D is unresolved. The CDR3 contains 15 residues. The V gene lost 1 base and the J gene lost 1 base, with 10 bases spanning the gap. Written as DNA, the CDR3 is TGTGCCAGCAGTTTAGTTCCATTTAATAACTATGGCTACACCTTC. Amino acid sequence: CASSLVPFNNYGYTF.

This clonotype was counted a few times. V usage is TRBV7-8 and J usage is TRBJ2-1; 8 positions match TRBD2. Germline CDR1 SGHVS, CDR2 FQNEAQ. The V and J ends lost 6 bases and 8 bases, in that order; junction bases with no gene match: 3. CDR3 size: 12 residues. The CDR3 DNA sequence: TGTGCCAGCAGACGGACTAGCCATGAGCAGTTCTTC. Protein product: CASRRTSHEQFF.

This chain joins TRBV20-1 and TRBJ1-5; 9 bases agree with TRBD1. This CDR3 comprises 17 residues. The V and J ends lost 1 base and 3 bases, in that order; junction bases with no gene match: 10. Germline CDR1 and CDR2: DFQATT and SNEGSKA (reference sequence). The CDR3 DNA reads TGCAGTGCTAGAGGGAGGGACAGGGTCGATGTCAATCAGCCCCAGCATTTT. Protein sequence: CSARGRDRVDVNQPQHF.

The genes are TRBV29-1 and TRBJ1-1; D call uncertain. The germline CDR1 and CDR2 sequences are SQVTM and ANQGSEA. The CDR3 sequence is 14 residues long. V lost 4 bases to trimming and J lost 4 bases, with 16 bases between them. The CDR3 loop reads CSVGPQSRGTEAFF. The CDR3 coding sequence is TGCAGCGTTGGACCCCAGTCGCGGGGCACTGAAGCTTTCTTT.

The chain carries TRBV5-4 and TRBJ2-3; TRBD2 agrees at 12 bases. Unmatched junction bases numbered 5, after V lost 2 bases and J lost 4 bases. Germline lookup yields CDR1 SGHNT and CDR2 YYREEE (reference sequence). This CDR3 is built from 16 residues. The CDR3 sequence is CASSFPSGGAADTQYF. As DNA, the CDR3 is TGTGCCAGCAGCTTCCCTAGCGGGGGGGCCGCAGATACGCAGTATTTT. The full variable domain, completed using reference TRBV5-4 and TRBJ2-3, is ETGVTQSPTHLIKTRGQQVTLRCSSQSGHNTVSWYQQALGQGPQFIFQYYREEENGRGNFPPRFSGLQFPNYSSELNVNALELDDSALYLCASSFPSGGAADTQYFGPGTRLTVL.

This clonotype turned up a few times. The chain employs TRBV12-3 or TRBV12-4 and TRBJ2-1, with 11 bases identical to TRBD2. Trimming took 1 base from V and 8 from J; bases not matched to a gene: 4. The CDR3 is 15 residues long. Here the CDR3 reads CASSLGSGGGHEQFF. CDR3 coding DNA: TGTGCCAGCAGTTTAGGTAGCGGGGGGGGTCATGAGCAGTTCTTC.

This clonotype has a handful of counts. The chain employs TRBV20-1 and TRBJ1-1; maybe TRBD1 (6 bases). The ends were cut back, 3 bases at V and 5 bases at J, with 25 bases in the middle. The length of the CDR3 is 17 residues. Germline lookup yields CDR1 DFQATT and CDR2 SNEGSKA (reference sequence). The CDR3 spells CSASRLGTRGRATEAFF. CDR3 coding DNA: TGCAGTGCTAGTCGGTTGGGGACCCGGGGGCGGGCGACTGAAGCTTTCTTT.